Described below is a single T cell receptor (beta chain) sequence and its context. This entry belongs to a study of blood T cell repertoires in COVID-19. In the authors' workflow: Amplified reference gene primers provided the basis for estimating nucleated cell counts. Libraries were prepared by immunoSEQ multiplex PCR; TCRdb keeps only in-frame clonotypes and omits some of them. V, J and clone size reflect that table, while D and trimming were determined from the DNA. The profile shows around 430,000 clones, roughly 88% of them singletons. Germline V gene data show CDR1 as SGHDN and CDR2 as FVKESK. V dropped 4 bases and J dropped 4; count of bases not matched to a gene: 7. CDR3 size: 16 residues.

Sequenced input: peripheral blood. The genes are TRBV14 and TRBJ2-1; TRBD2 aligns across 10 bases. The source is a woman aged 45-65 years with COVID-19, enrolled during active disease. CDR3 nucleotide sequence: TGTGCCAGCAGCCGTCTTAGCGGGGGGATTTACAATGAGCAGTTCTTC. This gives the protein CASSRLSGGIYNEQFF.